The entry below describes one TCR beta chain. Its antigen is unidentified. The sample comes from a study of T cell responses to AZD1222 COVID-19 vaccine. Study conclusions and caveats: Seropositive AZD1222 recipients at baseline numbered only five or six. Spike was spanned by vaccine-associated CD4 TCRs, which were dominant at 160-218 and 743-854.

The table came from immunoSEQ multiplex PCR; TCRdb's copy has only in-frame clones and leaves some out. The sample records some 120,000 clones, about 85% being singletons. V was cut by 7 bases and J by 6 bases, with 19 bases left in between. This CDR3 spans 14 amino acids. CDR1 and CDR2 from the germline V gene are SGHNT and YENEEA. The sample here was peripheral blood, taken on day 0 of AZD1222 vaccination. The receptor comes from an adult in good health. The V gene is TRBV11-3, the J gene TRBJ2-7; D may be TRBD1 or TRBD2 (5 bases each). CDR3 region: CASNPDEGLGEQYF. In DNA, the CDR3 is TGTGCCAGCAACCCGGACGAGGGGTTAGGCGAGCAGTACTTC.